This TCR beta chain derives from a study of shared clonotypes between healthy human individuals (dated by TCRdb to 2019 to 2021). Notes on the research overall: The cohort included a few men and a couple of women between 18 and 49 years of age. For each donor, CD4 naive and CD4 memory were each run on three plates, CD8 naive on two plates, and CD8 memory on one plate. To estimate repertoire size and how much clonotype sharing occurs between individuals, the study deeply sequenced the blood TCR repertoires of roughly 5 healthy adults. Different laboratories and diverse techniques were used to prepare libraries and sequence TCR repertoires, to increase sequencing depth and limit assay-specific biases. Leukapheresis yielded between about 0.9 and 8.9 billion PBMCs per donor. Broader findings and caveats from the paper: Sharing across a few donors was observed for approximately 4.6% of naive CD4, about 3.2% of naive CD8, over 2% of memory CD4, and about 0.39% of memory CD8 clonotypes. Sampling was restricted to blood, and TCR repertoires in tissue are likely to differ from TCR repertoires in blood. Because the study included only a small number of donors, the genetic and exposure-history diversity represented was limited. Rarefaction of sorted-subset datasets indicated incomplete sequencing despite the large sequencing depth. Clonotypes shared by all four sorted-subset donors showed higher generation probabilities than non-shared clonotypes. Pairwise subsampling led to the expectation that sequencing depth would affect the degree of clonotype sharing among donors. Estimated clonotype richness was generally larger for naive than for memory subsets.

Taken from cysteine to phenylalanine, the CDR3 has 13 residues. Only the CDR3 DNA stays, 39 bases, in frame from base 1. V trim: 4 bases; J trim: 5 bases; unmatched bases: 1. CDR1 and CDR2, per the germline V gene (reference sequence), are SGHNT and YYREEE. A note on this clone: Its cognate antigen has yet to be identified. The input lacks base qualities; no much larger clone sits a single base away.

The donors were healthy, HIV-negative adults with no recently reported acute infections or vaccinations. Every donor was a Caucasian adult living in Nashville, Tennessee, USA. Magnetic negative selection was used to enrich CD4+ T cells, after which naive cells were positively selected on CD45RA and the negative fraction became the memory subset. After blood collection by leukapheresis, PBMCs were isolated using Ficoll-Histopaque density gradient centrifugation and then cryopreserved in the vapor phase of liquid nitrogen. Purity and quantity of every magnetically sorted T cell population were checked by analytical flow cytometry. Genomic DNA was isolated from each sorted fraction and quantified by UV absorbance on a Nanodrop 2000c. Using the deep immunoSEQ assay, TCR CDR3 regions were amplified from genomic DNA by multiplex PCR. Genomic DNA extracted from each cell subset was distributed evenly over all wells of several immunoSEQ 96-well plates, and each plate served as one replicate. For sorted subsets, each replicate PCR was loaded with 200 ng genomic DNA, equivalent to 25,000 to 35,000 T cell genomes. Purified libraries were quantified with a Qubit 3.0 fluorometer, sized on a Bioanalyzer 2100, and re-quantified with the KAPA Library Quantification kit. Every immunoSEQ 96-well plate was sequenced on a dedicated single-read 150-cycle Illumina NextSeq 550 flow cell. In the original analysis: The immunoSEQ output contained only junctional sequences without quality scores, so filtering could not match that applied to full-length reads. Sequences were annotated with PyIR, a Python wrapper for IgBLAST v1.9, using IMGT germline references to assign V/J genes and CDR3. Reads were filtered out if the reads had weak V/J assignments (E-value above 1e-6), no CDR3, stop codons, out-of-frame junctions, or ambiguous translated residues. V3J clonotypes were defined as sequences sharing an identical inferred V gene, J gene, and CDR3 amino acid sequence. Percentage overlap between repertoires was calculated by dividing the number of shared unique clonotypes by the size of the smaller repertoire. Richness of each repertoire was evaluated using RTK rarefaction, the Chao1 estimator, and Recon v2.1 estimates of unobserved clonotypes. OLGA was used to compute generation probabilities for all TCRbeta clonotypes that the gDNA method yielded from a few donors. TCRdb stores this immuneACCESS table with in-frame sequences only. Part of the clones is absent; in the studies checked, under half of the shortfall reflects unresolved V genes, and no reason is known for the rest. V and J calls and clone size come straight from that table; D and trimming were deduced from the DNA. Across this sample there are some 1.1 million clones, with about 72% seen only once. The ten biggest clones cover 0.89% of the sample.

The rearranged segments are TRBV5-4 and TRBJ2-5; a stretch of 11 junction bases matches TRBD2. The receptor comes from a man between 18 and 29 years old in good health. Some clones in this sample may be carry-over from other donors' samples. The sample was memory CD4+ T cells from PBMCs. The cell subset or site label, read with the paper, signifies: CD45RA-negative fraction. This receptor has the CDR3 CASSPSGGETQYF. The nucleotide sequence is given as TGTGCCAGCAGCCCTAGCGGGGGGGAGACCCAGTACTTC.